The T cell receptor beta chain described here comes from a study of blood T cell repertoires in COVID-19. Study overall: COVID-19 samples, acute and convalescent, were from the United States, Italy and Spain. T cells, B-cell-depleted T cells, or PBMCs provided the cDNA or gDNA that served as material.

Original analysis: Quantification of nucleated cells was approximated via reference gene primer amplification. Method: immunoSEQ multiplex PCR; TCRdb's copy keeps in-frame clones and lacks some. The D gene and trimming were derived from the DNA, and the V and J assignments and clone size from that table. The repertoire includes tens of thousands of clones, about 80% of them detected once, and around 28% sits in the top ten. This clone was recorded only once. Germline assignment: CDR1 SGHVS and CDR2 FQNEAQ. Trimming stripped 2 bases from V and 2 bases from J, with 13 bases between. This CDR3 spans 15 amino acids.

This sequence joins TRBV7-8 and TRBJ2-7, with TRBD2 as a possible D gene (5 bases). The clonotype originates from a human donor in a cohort sampled during active COVID-19. The source material was peripheral blood. The CDR3 DNA is TGTGCCAGCAGCTTACCGGGGAAAGAGGCCTACGAGCAGTACTTC. This encodes CASSLPGKEAYEQYF.